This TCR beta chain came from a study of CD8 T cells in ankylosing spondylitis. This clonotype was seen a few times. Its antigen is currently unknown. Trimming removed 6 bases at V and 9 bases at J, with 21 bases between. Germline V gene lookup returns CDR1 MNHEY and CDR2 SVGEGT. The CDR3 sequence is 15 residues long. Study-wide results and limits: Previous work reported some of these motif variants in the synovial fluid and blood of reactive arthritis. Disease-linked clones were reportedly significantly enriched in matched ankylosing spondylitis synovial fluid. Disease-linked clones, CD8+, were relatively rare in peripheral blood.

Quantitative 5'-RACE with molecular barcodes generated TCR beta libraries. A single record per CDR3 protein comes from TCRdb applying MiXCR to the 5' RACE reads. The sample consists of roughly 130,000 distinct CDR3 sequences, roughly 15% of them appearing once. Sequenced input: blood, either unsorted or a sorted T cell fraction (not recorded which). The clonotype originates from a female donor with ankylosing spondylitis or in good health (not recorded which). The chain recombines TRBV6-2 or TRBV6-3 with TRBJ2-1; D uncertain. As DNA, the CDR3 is TGTGCCAGCAGCCCATCTTACTACGGGTATGTTGAGCAGTTCTTC. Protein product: CASSPSYYGYVEQFF.